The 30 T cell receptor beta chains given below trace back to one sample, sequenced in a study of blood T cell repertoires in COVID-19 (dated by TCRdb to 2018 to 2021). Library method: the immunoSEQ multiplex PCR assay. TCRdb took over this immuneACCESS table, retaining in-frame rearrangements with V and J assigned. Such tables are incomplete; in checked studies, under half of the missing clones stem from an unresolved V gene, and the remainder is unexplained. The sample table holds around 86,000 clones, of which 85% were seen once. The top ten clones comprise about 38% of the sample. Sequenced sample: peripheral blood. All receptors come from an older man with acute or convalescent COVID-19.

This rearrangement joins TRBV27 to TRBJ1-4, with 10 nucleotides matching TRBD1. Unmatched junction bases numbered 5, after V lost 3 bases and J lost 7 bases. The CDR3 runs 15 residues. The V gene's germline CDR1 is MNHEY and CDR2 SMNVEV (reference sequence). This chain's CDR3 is CASSLTGGNFEKLFF. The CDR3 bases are TGTGCCAGCAGTTTGACAGGGGGCAATTTTGAAAAACTGTTTTTT.

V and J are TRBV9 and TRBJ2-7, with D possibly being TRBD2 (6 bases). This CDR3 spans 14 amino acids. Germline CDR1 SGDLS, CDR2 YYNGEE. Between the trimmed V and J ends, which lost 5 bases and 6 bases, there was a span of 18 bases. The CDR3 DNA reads TGTGCCAGCAGTCACGGGAGCGCCCCCCCCGAGCAGTACTTC. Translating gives CASSHGSAPPEQYF.

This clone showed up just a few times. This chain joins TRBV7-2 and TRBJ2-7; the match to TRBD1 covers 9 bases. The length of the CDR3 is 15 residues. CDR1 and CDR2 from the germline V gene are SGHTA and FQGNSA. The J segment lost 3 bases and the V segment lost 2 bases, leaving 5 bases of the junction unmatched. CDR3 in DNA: TGTGCCAGCAGCTTAAGTGGGACAGGGTTCTACGAGCAGTACTTC. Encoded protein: CASSLSGTGFYEQYF. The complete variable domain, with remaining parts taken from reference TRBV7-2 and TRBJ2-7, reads GAGVSQSPSNKVTEKGKDVELRCDPISGHTALYWYRQSLGQGLEFLIYFQGNSAPDKSGLPSDRFSAERTGGSVSTLTIQRTQQEDSAVYLCASSLSGTGFYEQYFGPGTRLTVT.

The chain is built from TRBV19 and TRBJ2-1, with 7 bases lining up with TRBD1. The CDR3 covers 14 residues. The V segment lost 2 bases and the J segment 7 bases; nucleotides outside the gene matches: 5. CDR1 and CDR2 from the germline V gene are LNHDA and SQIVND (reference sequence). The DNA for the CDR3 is TGTGCCAGTAGTATAAGGGGGCCTGGGAATGAGCAGTTCTTC. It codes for CASSIRGPGNEQFF.

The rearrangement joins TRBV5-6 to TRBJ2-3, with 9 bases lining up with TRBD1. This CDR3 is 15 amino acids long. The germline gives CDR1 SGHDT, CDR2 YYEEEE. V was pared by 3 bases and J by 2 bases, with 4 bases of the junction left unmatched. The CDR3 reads CASSSGQGNTDTQYF. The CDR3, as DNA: TGTGCCAGCAGCTCGGGACAGGGAAACACAGATACGCAGTATTTT.

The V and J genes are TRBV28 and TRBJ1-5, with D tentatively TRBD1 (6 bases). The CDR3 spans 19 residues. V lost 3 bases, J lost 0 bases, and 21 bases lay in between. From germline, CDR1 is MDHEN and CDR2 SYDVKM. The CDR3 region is CASSFQPGGAGYSNQPQHF. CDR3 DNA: TGTGCCAGCAGTTTCCAACCGGGGGGCGCGGGGTATAGCAATCAGCCCCAGCATTTT.

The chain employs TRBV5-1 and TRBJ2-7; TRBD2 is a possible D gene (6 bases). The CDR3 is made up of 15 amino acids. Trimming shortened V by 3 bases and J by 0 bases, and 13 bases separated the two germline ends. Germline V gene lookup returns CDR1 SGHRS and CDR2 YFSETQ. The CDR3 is CASSSDPDYSYEQYF. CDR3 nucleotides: TGCGCCAGCAGCTCTGACCCGGACTACTCCTACGAGCAGTACTTC.

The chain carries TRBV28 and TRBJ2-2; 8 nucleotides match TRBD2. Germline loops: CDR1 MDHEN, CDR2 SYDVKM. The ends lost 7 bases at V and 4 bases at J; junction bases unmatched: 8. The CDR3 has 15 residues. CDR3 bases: TGTGCCAGCACCCTGAGCGGGAGCGGCACCGGGGAGCTGTTTTTT. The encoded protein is CASTLSGSGTGELFF.

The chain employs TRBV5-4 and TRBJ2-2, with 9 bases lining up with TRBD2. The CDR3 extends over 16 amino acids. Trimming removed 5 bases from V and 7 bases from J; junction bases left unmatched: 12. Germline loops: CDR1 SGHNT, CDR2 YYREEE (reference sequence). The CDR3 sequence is CASRPATSGLGGELFF. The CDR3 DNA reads TGTGCCAGCAGGCCAGCAACTAGCGGGTTAGGCGGGGAGCTGTTTTTT.

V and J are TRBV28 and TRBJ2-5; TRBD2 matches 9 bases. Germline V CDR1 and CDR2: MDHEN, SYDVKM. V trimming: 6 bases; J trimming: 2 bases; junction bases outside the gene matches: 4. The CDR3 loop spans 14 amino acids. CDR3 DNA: TGTGCCAGCAGCCTAGCGGGAAAACAAGAGACCCAGTACTTC. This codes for CASSLAGKQETQYF.

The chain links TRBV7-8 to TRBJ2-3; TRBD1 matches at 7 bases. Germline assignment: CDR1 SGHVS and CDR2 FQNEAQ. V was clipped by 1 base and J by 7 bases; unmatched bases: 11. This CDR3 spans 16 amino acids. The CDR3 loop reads CASSLEGGIRVNTQYF. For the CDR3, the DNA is TGTGCCAGCAGCTTAGAAGGGGGCATTCGAGTTAATACGCAGTATTTT.

The CDR3: CASSSTGQDEKLFF. DNA for the CDR3: TGTGCCAGCAGTTCGACAGGCCAAGATGAAAAACTGTTTTTT. J is TRBJ1-4 and V is TRBV3-1 (or the pseudogene TRBV3-2), with TRBD1 as a possible D gene (6 bases). This CDR3 comprises 14 residues. Germline lookup yields CDR1 LGHDT and CDR2 YNNKEL (reference sequence). V shed 6 bases and J shed 6 bases, with 14 bases lying between them.

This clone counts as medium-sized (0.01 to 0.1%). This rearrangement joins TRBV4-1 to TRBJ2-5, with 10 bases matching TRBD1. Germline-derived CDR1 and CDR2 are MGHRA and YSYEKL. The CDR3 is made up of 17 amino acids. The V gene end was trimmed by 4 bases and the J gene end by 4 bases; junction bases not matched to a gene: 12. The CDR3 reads CASSRLPGQGFGETQYF. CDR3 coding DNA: TGCGCCAGCAGCCGATTACCGGGACAGGGGTTCGGAGAGACCCAGTACTTC.

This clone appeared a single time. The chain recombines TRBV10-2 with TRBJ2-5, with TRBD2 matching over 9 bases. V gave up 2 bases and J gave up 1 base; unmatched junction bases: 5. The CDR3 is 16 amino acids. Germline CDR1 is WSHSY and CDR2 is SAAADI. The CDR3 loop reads CASSERLAGLQETQYF. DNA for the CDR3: TGCGCCAGCAGTGAGAGGCTAGCGGGACTCCAAGAGACCCAGTACTTC.

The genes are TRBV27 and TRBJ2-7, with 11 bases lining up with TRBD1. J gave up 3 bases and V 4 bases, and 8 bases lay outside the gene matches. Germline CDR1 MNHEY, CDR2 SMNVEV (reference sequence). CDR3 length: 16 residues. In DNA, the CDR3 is TGTGCCAGCAGTTGGACAGGGGGCGGATCTGGCTACGAGCAGTACTTC. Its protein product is CASSWTGGGSGYEQYF.

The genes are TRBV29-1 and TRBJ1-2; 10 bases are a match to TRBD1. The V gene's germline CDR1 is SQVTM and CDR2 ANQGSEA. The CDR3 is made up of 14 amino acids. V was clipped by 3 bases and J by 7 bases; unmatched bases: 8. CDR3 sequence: CSVEGQDRGTGYTF. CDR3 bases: TGCAGCGTTGAGGGACAGGACAGGGGGACTGGCTACACCTTC.

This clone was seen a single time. The CDR3 DNA reads as TGTGCCAGCAGCCTATCCCCGGCCAGGGGGGAGACCCAGTACTTC. It encodes CASSLSPARGETQYF. V usage is TRBV11-3 and J usage is TRBJ2-5; 7 bases map to TRBD1. The CDR3 length is 15 residues. The germline CDR1 and CDR2 sequences are SGHNT and YENEEA. The junction had 11 bases not matched to a gene; V was cut back by 5 bases and J by 5 bases.

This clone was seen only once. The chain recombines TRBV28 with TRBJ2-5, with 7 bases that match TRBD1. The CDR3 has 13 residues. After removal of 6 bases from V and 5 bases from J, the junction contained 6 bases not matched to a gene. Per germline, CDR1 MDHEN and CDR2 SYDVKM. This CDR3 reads CASSSTGLETQYF. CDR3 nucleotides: TGTGCCAGCAGCTCGACAGGGTTGGAGACCCAGTACTTC. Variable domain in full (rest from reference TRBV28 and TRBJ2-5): DVKVTQSSRYLVKRTGEKVFLECVQDMDHENMFWYRQDPGLGLRLIYFSYDVKMKEKGDIPEGYSVSREKKERFSLILESASTNQTSMYLCASSSTGLETQYFGPGTRLLVL.

This CDR3 is CASSLIRGVGELFF. The CDR3 DNA reads TGTGCCAGCAGCTTGATTAGGGGCGTGGGGGAGCTGTTTTTT. The chain has TRBV5-6 and TRBJ2-2, with D maybe TRBD1 (5 bases). CDR1 is SGHDT and CDR2 is YYEEEE in the germline V gene. Trimming left V 1 base short and J 8 bases short, with 12 bases between. CDR3 size: 14 residues.

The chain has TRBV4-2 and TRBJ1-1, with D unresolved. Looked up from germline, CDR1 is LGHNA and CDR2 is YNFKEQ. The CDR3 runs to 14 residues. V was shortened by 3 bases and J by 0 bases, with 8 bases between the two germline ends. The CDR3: CASSQQKMNTEAFF. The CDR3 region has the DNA TGTGCCAGCAGCCAGCAGAAAATGAACACTGAAGCTTTCTTT.

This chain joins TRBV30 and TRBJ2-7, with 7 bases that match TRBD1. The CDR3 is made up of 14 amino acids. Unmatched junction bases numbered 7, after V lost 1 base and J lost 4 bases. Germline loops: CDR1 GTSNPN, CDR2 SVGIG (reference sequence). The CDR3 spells CAWSARQGRYEQYF. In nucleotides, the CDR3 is TGTGCCTGGAGTGCTCGACAGGGACGGTACGAGCAGTACTTC.

CDR3 coding DNA: TGTGCCAGCAGTGACGGACAGGGCCCTGGAAACACCATATATTTT. Its translation: CASSDGQGPGNTIYF. J is TRBJ1-3 and V is TRBV5-8, with 8 bases identical to TRBD1. The germline gives CDR1 SGHTS, CDR2 YDEGEE. The V and J ends lost 5 bases and 2 bases, in that order; junction bases with no gene match: 6. The CDR3 sequence is 15 residues long.

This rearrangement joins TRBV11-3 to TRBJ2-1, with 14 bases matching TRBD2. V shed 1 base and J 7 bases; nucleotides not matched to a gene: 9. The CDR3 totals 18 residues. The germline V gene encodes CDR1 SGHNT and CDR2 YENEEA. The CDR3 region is CASSLGAGLAGAGNEQFF. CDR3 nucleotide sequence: TGTGCCAGCAGCTTAGGGGCGGGACTAGCGGGAGCGGGGAATGAGCAGTTCTTC.

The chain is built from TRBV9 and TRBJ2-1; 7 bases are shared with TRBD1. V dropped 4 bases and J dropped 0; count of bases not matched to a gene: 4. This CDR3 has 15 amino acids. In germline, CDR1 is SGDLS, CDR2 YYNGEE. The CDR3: CASSPRQGSYNEQFF. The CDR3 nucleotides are TGTGCCAGCAGCCCCCGACAGGGCTCCTACAATGAGCAGTTCTTC.

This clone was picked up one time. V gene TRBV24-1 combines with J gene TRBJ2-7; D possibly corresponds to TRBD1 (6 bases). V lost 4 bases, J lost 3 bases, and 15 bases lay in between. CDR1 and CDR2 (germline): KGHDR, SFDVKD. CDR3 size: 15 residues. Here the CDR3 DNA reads TGTGCCACCAGTGAGGGACATCCGGAGGTCTACGAGCAGTACTTC. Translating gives CATSEGHPEVYEQYF.

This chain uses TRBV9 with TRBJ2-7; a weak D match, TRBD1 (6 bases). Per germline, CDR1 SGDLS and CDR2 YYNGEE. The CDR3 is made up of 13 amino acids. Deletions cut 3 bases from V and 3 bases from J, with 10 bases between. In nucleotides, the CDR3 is TGTGCCAGCAGCGGAGGGACAAGCTACGAGCAGTACTTC. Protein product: CASSGGTSYEQYF.

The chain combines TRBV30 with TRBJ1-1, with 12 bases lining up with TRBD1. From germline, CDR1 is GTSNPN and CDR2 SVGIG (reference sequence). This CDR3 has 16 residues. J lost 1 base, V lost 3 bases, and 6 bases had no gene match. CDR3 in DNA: TGTGCCTGGAGCTCGGGACAGGGGGCCCGGAACACTGAAGCTTTCTTT. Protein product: CAWSSGQGARNTEAFF.

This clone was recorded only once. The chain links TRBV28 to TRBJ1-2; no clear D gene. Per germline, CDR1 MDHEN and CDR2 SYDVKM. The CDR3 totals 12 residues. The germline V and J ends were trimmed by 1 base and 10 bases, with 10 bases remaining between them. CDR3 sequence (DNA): TGTGCCAGCAGTTTATTGTGGAGGGTCTACACCTTC. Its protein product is CASSLLWRVYTF.

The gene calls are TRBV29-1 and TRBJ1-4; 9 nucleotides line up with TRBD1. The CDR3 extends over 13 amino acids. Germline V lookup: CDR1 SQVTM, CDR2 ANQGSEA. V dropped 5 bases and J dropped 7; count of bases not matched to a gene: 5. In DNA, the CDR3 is TGCAGCGTTCGTCGGGACAGGGCTGAAAAACTGTTTTTT. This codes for CSVRRDRAEKLFF.

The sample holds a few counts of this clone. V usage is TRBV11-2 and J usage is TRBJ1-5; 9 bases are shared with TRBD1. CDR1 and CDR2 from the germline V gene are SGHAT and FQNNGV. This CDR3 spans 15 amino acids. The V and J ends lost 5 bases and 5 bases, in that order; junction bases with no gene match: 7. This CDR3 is CASSQDRGRDQPQHF. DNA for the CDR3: TGTGCCAGCAGCCAGGACAGGGGTAGAGATCAGCCCCAGCATTTT.